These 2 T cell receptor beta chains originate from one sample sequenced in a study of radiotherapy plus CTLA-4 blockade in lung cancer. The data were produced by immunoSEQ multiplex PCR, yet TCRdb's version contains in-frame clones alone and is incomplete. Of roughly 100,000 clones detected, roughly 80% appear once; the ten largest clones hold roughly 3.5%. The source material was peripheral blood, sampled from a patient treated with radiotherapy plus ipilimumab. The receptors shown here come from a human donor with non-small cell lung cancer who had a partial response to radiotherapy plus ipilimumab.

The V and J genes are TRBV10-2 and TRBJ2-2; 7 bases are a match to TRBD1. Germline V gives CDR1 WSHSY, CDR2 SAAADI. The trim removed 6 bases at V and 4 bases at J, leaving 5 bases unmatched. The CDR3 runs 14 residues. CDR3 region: CASRQTGSTGELFF. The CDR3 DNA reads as TGCGCCAGCAGACAGACAGGGTCCACCGGGGAGCTGTTTTTT.

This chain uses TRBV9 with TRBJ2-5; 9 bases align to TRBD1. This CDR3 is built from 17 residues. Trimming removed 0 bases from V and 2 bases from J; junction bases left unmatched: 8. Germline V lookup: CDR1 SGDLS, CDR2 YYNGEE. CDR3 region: CASSVGQGGGLQETQYF. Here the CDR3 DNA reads TGTGCCAGCAGCGTAGGACAGGGGGGGGGCCTACAAGAGACCCAGTACTTC.